This entry describes one T cell receptor beta chain. Its target is not known. The V segment lost 5 bases and the J segment 5 bases; nucleotides outside the gene matches: 10. CDR1 is KGHDR and CDR2 is SFDVKD in the germline V gene. The CDR3 is 16 amino acids. Through a sample-barcoded 5' primer and a J-beta primer mix, a second PCR was run for about 6 to 11 cycles. TCRdb ran MiXCR on the 5' RACE reads and lists one entry per CDR3 protein. The sample has over 1,500,000 distinct CDR3 sequences, about two fifths seen once. This sample is drawn from a study of blood T cells in healthy people across ages. The extraction recovered at least 5.5 micrograms of total RNA per sample. Study-wide findings and caveats: Expanded clonotype changes were possibly confounded by unknown donor CMV status.

The receptor was derived from a human donor in good health. This rearrangement joins TRBV24-1 to TRBJ2-7, with 11 bases aligning to TRBD1. The sequenced sample consisted of blood. This chain's CDR3 is CATSGEPGTGGNEQYF. The CDR3 nucleotides read TGTGCCACCAGTGGAGAACCGGGGACAGGGGGGAACGAGCAGTACTTC.